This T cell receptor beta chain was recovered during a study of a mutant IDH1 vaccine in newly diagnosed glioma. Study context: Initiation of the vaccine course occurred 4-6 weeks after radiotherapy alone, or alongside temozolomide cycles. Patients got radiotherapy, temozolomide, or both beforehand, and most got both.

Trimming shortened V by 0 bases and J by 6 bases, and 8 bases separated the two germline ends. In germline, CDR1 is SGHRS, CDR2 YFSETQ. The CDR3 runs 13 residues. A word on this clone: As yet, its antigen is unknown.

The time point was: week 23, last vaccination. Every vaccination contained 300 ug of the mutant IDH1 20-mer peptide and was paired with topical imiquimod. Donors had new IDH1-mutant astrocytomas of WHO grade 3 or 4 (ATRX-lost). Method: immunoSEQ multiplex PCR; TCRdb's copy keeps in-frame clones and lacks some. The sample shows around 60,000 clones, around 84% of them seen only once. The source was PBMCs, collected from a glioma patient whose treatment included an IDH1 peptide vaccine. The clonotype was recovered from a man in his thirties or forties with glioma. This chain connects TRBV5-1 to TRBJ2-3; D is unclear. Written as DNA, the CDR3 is TGCGCCAGCAGCTTGGTCGGTGGGGATACGCAGTATTTT. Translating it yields CASSLVGGDTQYF.